This entry lists 10 T cell receptor beta chains sequenced from one sample in a study of cytomegalovirus exposure and HLA in healthy donors. With 60 Vbeta and 13 Jbeta primers, the PCR was carried out. Sequenced by immunoSEQ multiplex PCR; TCRdb stores in-frame clones only, minus some. Among 95,000 to 150,000 clones listed, about 85% were seen once. The sequencing sample was made of PBMCs. All receptors derive from a man in his forties or fifties in good health and CMV-seronegative.

The chain joins TRBV6-5 to TRBJ1-2; 7 nucleotides agree with TRBD1. With 2 bases clipped from V and 2 bases from J, the junction kept 5 bases outside the gene matches. The CDR3 contains 15 residues. The germline CDR1 and CDR2 sequences are MNHEY and SVGAGI. The CDR3: CASSYGTELNYGYTF. The CDR3 DNA sequence: TGTGCCAGCAGTTACGGGACAGAGTTGAACTATGGCTACACCTTC.

The chain couples TRBV29-1 to TRBJ2-5; 10 bases map to TRBD1. Near its end, the DNA agrees better with TRBJ2-7, so the J call may be wrong. The CDR3 sequence is 12 residues long. Germline lookup yields CDR1 SQVTM and CDR2 ANQGSEA. In DNA form, the CDR3 reads TGCAGCGCAGGACAGGGGGCCTACGAGCAGTACTTC. This gives the protein CSAGQGAYEQYF.

The chain combines TRBV6-5 with TRBJ1-3; D may be TRBD1 (6 bases). Per the germline V gene, CDR1 is MNHEY and CDR2 is SVGAGI. V was shortened by 0 bases and J by 3 bases, with 12 bases between the two germline ends. The CDR3 is 16 amino acids. The CDR3 protein is CASSYSTGDLGNTIYF. CDR3 in DNA: TGTGCCAGCAGTTACTCGACAGGAGATCTTGGAAACACCATATATTTT.

This clone was counted only a few times. The chain employs TRBV28 and TRBJ2-1; weak D call: TRBD2 (5 bases). The germline V gene encodes CDR1 MDHEN and CDR2 SYDVKM. The CDR3 is made up of 13 amino acids. Trimming removed 3 bases from V and 6 bases from J, with 9 bases in between. CDR3 sequence (DNA): TGTGCCAGCAGTTTCTGGACTCTCAATGAGCAGTTCTTC. Protein sequence: CASSFWTLNEQFF.

The chain couples TRBV28 to TRBJ1-1; D possibly corresponds to TRBD1 (6 bases). This CDR3 is 12 amino acids long. V gave up 6 bases and J gave up 10 bases, with 15 bases separating them. In germline, CDR1 is MDHEN, CDR2 SYDVKM. The CDR3 is CASSRRGGRAFF. CDR3 bases: TGTGCCAGCAGCCGAAGGGGGGGCCGAGCTTTCTTT.

The V and J genes are TRBV12-5 and TRBJ2-1, with 8 bases lining up with TRBD2. Germline-derived CDR1 and CDR2 are LGHNT and FRNRAP. V was pared by 10 bases and J by 1 base, with 18 bases of the junction left unmatched. CDR3 size: 18 residues. CDR3 coding DNA: TGTGCTACTGGAACTATCGGGAGGGGTCTTAGTTCCTACAATGAGCAGTTCTTC. Translating it yields CATGTIGRGLSSYNEQFF.

The chain employs TRBV4-1 and TRBJ1-1; D is unclear. V shed 1 base and J shed 1 base, with 7 bases lying between them. CDR1 is MGHRA, CDR2 YSYEKL, per germline. This CDR3 has 14 amino acids. The CDR3 spells CASSQAQQNTEAFF. The DNA for the CDR3 is TGCGCCAGCAGCCAAGCTCAACAGAACACTGAAGCTTTCTTT.

The gene calls are TRBV4-3 and TRBJ2-2; TRBD2 matches at 15 bases. This CDR3 is 18 amino acids long. The V and J ends lost 4 bases and 2 bases, in that order; junction bases with no gene match: 5. Germline lookup yields CDR1 LGHNA and CDR2 YSLEER. The DNA for the CDR3 is TGCGCCAGCAGCCTGGGACTAGCGGGAGGACTAAACACCGGGGAGCTGTTTTTT. The encoded protein is CASSLGLAGGLNTGELFF.

The rearrangement joins TRBV6-4 to TRBJ2-3; TRBD2 matches 10 bases. The V segment lost 0 bases and the J segment 10 bases; nucleotides outside the gene matches: 4. This CDR3 is built from 14 residues. Germline CDR1 reads MRHNA; CDR2 reads SNTAGT. In nucleotides, the CDR3 is TGTGCCAGCAGTGACTCGGGACTAGCGAAGCCGCAGTATTTT. Translated: CASSDSGLAKPQYF.

This chain uses TRBV9 with TRBJ2-1; 11 bases align to TRBD2. The CDR3 runs 16 residues. V dropped 4 bases and J dropped 4; count of bases not matched to a gene: 7. CDR1 SGDLS and CDR2 YYNGEE come from the germline V gene. The CDR3 bases are TGTGCCAGCAGCAGGGGGACTAGCGGAATATACAATGAGCAGTTCTTC. Protein product: CASSRGTSGIYNEQFF.